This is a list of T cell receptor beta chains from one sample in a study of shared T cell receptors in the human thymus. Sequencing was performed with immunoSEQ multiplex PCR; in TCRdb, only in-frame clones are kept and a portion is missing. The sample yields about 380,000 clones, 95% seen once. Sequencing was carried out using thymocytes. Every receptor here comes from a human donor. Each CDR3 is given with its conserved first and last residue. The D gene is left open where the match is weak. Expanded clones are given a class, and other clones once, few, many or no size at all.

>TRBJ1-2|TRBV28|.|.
CASSSGGGNYGYTF
TGTGCCAGCAGCTCCGGGGGCGGAAACTATGGCTACACCTTC
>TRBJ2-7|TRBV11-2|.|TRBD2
CASTHVASGSGEQYF
TGTGCCAGCACCCACGTTGCTAGCGGGAGCGGCGAGCAGTACTTC
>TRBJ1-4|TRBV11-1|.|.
CASSPPFGEKLFF
TGTGCCAGCAGCCCACCGTTCGGTGAAAAACTGTTTTTT
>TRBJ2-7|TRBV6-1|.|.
CASSKEVSSYEQYF
TGTGCCAGCAGCAAGGAGGTTAGCTCCTACGAGCAGTACTTC
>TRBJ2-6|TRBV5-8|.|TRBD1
CASSWDREISGANVLTF
TGTGCCAGCAGCTGGGACAGGGAGATCTCTGGGGCCAACGTCCTGACTTTC
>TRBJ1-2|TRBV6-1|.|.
CASIRGNYGYTF
TGTGCCAGTATTAGGGGGAACTATGGCTACACCTTC
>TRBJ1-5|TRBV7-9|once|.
CASSLVSGRPSGNQPQHF
TGTGCCAGCAGCTTAGTTTCGGGACGACCATCGGGCAATCAGCCCCAGCATTTT
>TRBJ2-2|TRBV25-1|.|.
CASSDPQGTGELFF
TGTGCCAGCAGTGACCCGCAAGGGACCGGGGAGCTGTTTTTT
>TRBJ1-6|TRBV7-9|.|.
CASSLGVESKPLHF
TGTGCCAGCAGCTTAGGGGTAGAGAGCAAACCCCTCCACTTT
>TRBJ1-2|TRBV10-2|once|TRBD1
CASTTGGDYYGYTF
TGCGCCAGCACCACAGGGGGGGATTACTATGGCTACACCTTC
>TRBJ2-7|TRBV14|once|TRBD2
CASSQDIGASGGYEQYF
TGTGCCAGCAGCCAAGATATCGGGGCTAGCGGAGGCTACGAGCAGTACTTC
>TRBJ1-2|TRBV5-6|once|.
CASSLNGDRNYGYTF
TGTGCCAGCAGCTTGAATGGGGACCGTAACTATGGCTACACCTTC
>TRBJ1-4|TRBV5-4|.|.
CASSSTGYNEKLFF
TGTGCCAGCAGCTCTACAGGGTATAATGAAAAACTGTTTTTT
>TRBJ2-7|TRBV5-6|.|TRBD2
CASSLGLAGGRGEQYF
TGTGCCAGCAGCTTAGGTCTAGCGGGAGGGCGTGGCGAGCAGTACTTC
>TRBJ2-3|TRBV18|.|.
CASSHTSTDTQYF
TGTGCCAGCTCACACACTAGCACAGATACGCAGTATTTT
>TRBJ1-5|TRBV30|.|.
CAWSVKAGGNQPQHF
TGTGCCTGGAGTGTGAAGGCAGGGGGCAATCAGCCCCAGCATTTT
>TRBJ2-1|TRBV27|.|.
CASQGTLYNEQFF
TGTGCCAGCCAAGGGACCCTCTACAATGAGCAGTTCTTC
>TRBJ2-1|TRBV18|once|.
CASSGSGTDEQFF
TGTGCCAGCTCTGGAAGCGGGACAGATGAGCAGTTCTTC
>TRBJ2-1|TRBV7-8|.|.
CASSAKTGYWYNEQFF
TGTGCCAGCAGCGCTAAGACTGGGTACTGGTACAATGAGCAGTTCTTC
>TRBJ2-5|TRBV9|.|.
CASSVGNSLSETQYF
TGTGCCAGCAGCGTAGGAAACTCACTCTCGGAGACCCAGTACTTC
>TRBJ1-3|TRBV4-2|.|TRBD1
CASSPLQGTNTIYF
TGTGCCAGCAGCCCACTACAGGGGACAAACACCATATATTTT
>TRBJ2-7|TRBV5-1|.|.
CASSPHLATYEQYF
TGCGCCAGCAGCCCTCACCTAGCGACCTACGAGCAGTACTTC
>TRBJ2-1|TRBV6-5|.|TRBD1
CASSYAGTGYNEQFF
TGTGCCAGCAGTTACGCCGGGACAGGCTACAATGAGCAGTTCTTC
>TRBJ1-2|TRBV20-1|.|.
CSAAQGNGYTF
TGCAGTGCTGCCCAGGGGAATGGCTACACCTTC
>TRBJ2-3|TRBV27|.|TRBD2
CASSPTSGSLRGDTQYF
TGTGCCAGCAGTCCTACTAGCGGGAGCCTTCGTGGAGATACGCAGTATTTT
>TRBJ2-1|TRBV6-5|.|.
CASRRTSHNEQFF
TGTGCCAGCAGACGGACTTCCCACAATGAGCAGTTCTTC
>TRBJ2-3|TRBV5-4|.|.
CASTHFTSDTQYF
TGTGCCAGCACGCACTTCACTAGTGATACGCAGTATTTT
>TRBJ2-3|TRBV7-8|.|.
CASSLKHQGLPSTDTQYF
TGTGCCAGCAGCCTTAAACACCAGGGCCTACCTAGCACAGATACGCAGTATTTT
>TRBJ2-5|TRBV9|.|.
CASSVDYRIAENQETQYF
TGTGCCAGCAGCGTAGATTATAGGATAGCGGAGAACCAAGAGACCCAGTACTTC
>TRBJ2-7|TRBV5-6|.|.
CASSRTRAYEQYF
TGTGCCAGCAGCCGGACAAGAGCCTACGAGCAGTACTTC
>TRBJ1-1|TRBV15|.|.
CATSSHPRDPKAFF
TGTGCCACCAGCTCACACCCCAGGGACCCGAAAGCTTTCTTT
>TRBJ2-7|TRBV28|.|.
CASSFYVPEQYF
TGTGCCAGCAGTTTTTATGTGCCCGAGCAGTACTTC
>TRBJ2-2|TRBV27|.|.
CASSPFMLQNTGELFF
TGTGCCAGCAGCCCCTTTATGCTTCAAAACACCGGGGAGCTGTTTTTT
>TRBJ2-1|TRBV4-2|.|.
CASSQFFTPSYNEQFF
TGTGCCAGCAGCCAATTTTTTACACCCTCCTACAATGAGCAGTTCTTC
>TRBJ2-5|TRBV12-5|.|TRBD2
CASGGTSGGEETQYF
TGTGCTAGTGGTGGGACTAGCGGGGGAGAAGAGACCCAGTACTTC
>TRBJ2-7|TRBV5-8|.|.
CASPGLYCEQYF
TGTGCCAGCCCTGGCCTCTATTGCGAGCAGTACTTC
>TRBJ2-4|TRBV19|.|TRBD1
CASTRTGVNIQYF
TGTGCCAGTACCCGGACAGGGGTGAACATTCAGTACTTC
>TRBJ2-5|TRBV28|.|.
CASSTRYPLTGETQYF
TGTGCCAGCAGTACCCGTTATCCCCTGACGGGGGAGACCCAGTACTTC
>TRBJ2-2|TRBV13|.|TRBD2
CASSTYSGIRTGELFF
TGTGCCAGCAGCACCTATAGCGGGATACGAACCGGGGAGCTGTTTTTT
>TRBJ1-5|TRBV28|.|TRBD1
CASSLRRQGANVSNQPQHF
TGTGCCAGCAGTTTAAGGCGTCAGGGGGCGAATGTTAGCAATCAGCCCCAGCATTTT
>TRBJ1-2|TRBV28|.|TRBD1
CASSLCNGPGQGACGYGYTF
TGTGCCAGCAGTTTATGCAATGGGCCGGGACAGGGGGCCTGTGGGTATGGCTACACCTTC
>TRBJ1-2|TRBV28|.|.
CASSLLDSYGYTF
TGTGCCAGCAGTTTACTGGACAGCTATGGCTACACCTTC
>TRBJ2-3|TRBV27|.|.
CASSLSRPPGLSTDTQYF
TGTGCCAGCAGTTTATCTCGACCACCGGGACTTAGCACAGATACGCAGTATTTT
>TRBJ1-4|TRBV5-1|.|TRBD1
CASSLRQGRNEKLFF
TGCGCCAGCAGCTTGCGACAGGGGAGAAATGAAAAACTGTTTTTT
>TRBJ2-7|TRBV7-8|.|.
CASSSTRNGGGYEQYF
TGTGCCAGCAGCTCGACCCGAAATGGAGGGGGATACGAGCAGTACTTC
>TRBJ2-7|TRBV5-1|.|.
CASSYLDGLSYEQYF
TGCGCCAGCAGCTACCTCGATGGCCTCTCCTACGAGCAGTACTTC
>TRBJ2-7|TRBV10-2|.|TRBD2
CASSLGLVAYEQYF
TGCGCCAGCAGCCTCGGACTAGTAGCCTACGAGCAGTACTTC
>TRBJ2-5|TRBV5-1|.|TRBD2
CASSCLPTPVGLAEQETQYF
TGCGCCAGCAGCTGCCTCCCGACCCCAGTAGGACTAGCGGAACAAGAGACCCAGTACTTC
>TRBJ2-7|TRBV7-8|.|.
CASSPSGLPYEQYF
TGTGCCAGCAGCCCCTCGGGACTTCCTTACGAGCAGTACTTC
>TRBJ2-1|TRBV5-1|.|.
CASSLGSGTLGRDEQFF
TGCGCCAGCAGCTTGGGGAGTGGGACCTTAGGAAGGGATGAGCAGTTCTTC
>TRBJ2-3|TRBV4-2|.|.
CASSQGPASTDTQYF
TGTGCCAGCAGCCAAGGGCCTGCGAGCACAGATACGCAGTATTTT
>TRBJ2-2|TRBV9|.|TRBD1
CASSVFRQGLIGELFF
TGTGCCAGCAGCGTTTTTCGACAGGGGTTGATCGGGGAGCTGTTTTTT
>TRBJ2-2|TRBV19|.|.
CASSGRWGPNTGELFF
TGTGCCAGTAGTGGGAGGTGGGGGCCGAACACCGGGGAGCTGTTTTTT
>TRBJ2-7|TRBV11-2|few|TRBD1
CASSFPAGGTYEQYF
TGTGCCAGCAGCTTTCCCGCAGGGGGCACCTACGAGCAGTACTTC
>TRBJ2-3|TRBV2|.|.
CASLKGNDPRGGTDTQYF
TGTGCCAGCCTCAAGGGGAATGACCCTCGGGGTGGCACAGATACGCAGTATTTT